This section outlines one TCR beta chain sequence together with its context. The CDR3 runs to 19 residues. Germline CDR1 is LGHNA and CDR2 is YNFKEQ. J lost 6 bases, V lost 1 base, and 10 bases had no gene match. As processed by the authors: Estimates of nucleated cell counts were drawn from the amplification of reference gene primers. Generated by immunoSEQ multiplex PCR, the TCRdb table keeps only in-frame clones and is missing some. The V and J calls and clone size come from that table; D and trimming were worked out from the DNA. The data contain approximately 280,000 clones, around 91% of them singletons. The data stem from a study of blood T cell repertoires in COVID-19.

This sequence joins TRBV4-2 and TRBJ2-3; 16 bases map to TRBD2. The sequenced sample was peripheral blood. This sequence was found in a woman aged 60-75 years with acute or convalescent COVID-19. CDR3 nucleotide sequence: TGTGCCAGCAGCCAAGGGACCGGGACTAGCGGGGGGGCAGCTGATACGCAGTATTTT. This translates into CASSQGTGTSGGAADTQYF.